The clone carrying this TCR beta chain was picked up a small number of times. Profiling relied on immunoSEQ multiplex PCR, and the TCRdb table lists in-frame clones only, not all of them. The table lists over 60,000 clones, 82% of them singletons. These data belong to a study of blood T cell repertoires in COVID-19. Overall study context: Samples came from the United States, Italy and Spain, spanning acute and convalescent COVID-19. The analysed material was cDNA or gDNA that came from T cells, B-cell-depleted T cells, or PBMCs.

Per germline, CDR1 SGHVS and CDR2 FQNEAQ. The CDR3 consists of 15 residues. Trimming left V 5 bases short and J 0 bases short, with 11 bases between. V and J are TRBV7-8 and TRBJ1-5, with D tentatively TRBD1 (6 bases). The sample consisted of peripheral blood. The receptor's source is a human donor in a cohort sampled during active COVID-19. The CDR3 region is CASSPHRDSNQPQHF. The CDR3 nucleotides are TGTGCCAGCAGCCCCCACAGGGATAGCAATCAGCCCCAGCATTTT.